The rows below give T cell receptor beta chains drawn from one sample of a study of T cells in Graves' hyperthyroidism and ophthalmopathy. One entry per CDR3 protein, called by TCRdb with MiXCR from the multiplex PCR reads. The repertoire includes fewer than 350,000 distinct CDR3 sequences, approximately 15% of them detected once, and 7.9% sits in the top ten. Sequenced sample: blood. All receptors derive from a woman aged 35 to 49 with Graves' hyperthyroidism. Each CDR3 is given with its conserved first and last residue. The order of the fields is D gene, V gene, J gene, clone size, CDR3 protein, CDR3 DNA. A D gene is named only where the DNA matches it firmly. Size is omitted from some rows. Given values are once, few, many or a class for expanded clones.

NA	TRBV6-1	TRBJ1-1	many	CASRRGSAMNTEAFF	TGTGCCAGCAGACGGGGGTCCGCAATGAACACTGAAGCTTTCTTT
TRBD2	TRBV20-1	TRBJ2-7	many	CSALNSGRGYEQYF	TGCAGTGCCCTGAATAGCGGGAGAGGGTACGAGCAGTACTTC
NA	TRBV7-2	TRBJ1-2	many	CASSLAATGNDGYTF	TGTGCCAGCAGCTTAGCGGCGACAGGAAACGATGGCTACACCTTC
NA	TRBV7-9	TRBJ2-3	many	CASSLGWDTQYF	TGTGCCAGCAGCTTAGGGTGGGATACGCAGTATTTT
TRBD2	TRBV15	TRBJ2-1	NA	CATSRATRSGSEQFF	TGTGCCACCAGCAGGGCAACACGTAGCGGGAGTGAGCAGTTCTTC
TRBD1	TRBV7-8	TRBJ2-2	many	CASSVDRDTGELFF	TGTGCCAGCAGCGTTGACAGGGACACCGGGGAGCTGTTTTTT
NA	TRBV7-8	TRBJ1-5	many	CASSLGGGPPQPQHF	TGTGCCAGCAGCTTAGGGGGGGGACCGCCGCAGCCCCAGCATTTT
NA	TRBV27	TRBJ2-7	NA	CASSLRVPGSYEQYF	TGTGCCAGCAGTTTACGGGTCCCTGGATCCTACGAGCAGTACTTC
TRBD2	TRBV28	TRBJ2-2	once	CASSQGLAGHTNTGELFF	TGTGCCAGCTCACAAGGACTAGCGGGGCACACGAACACCGGGGAGCTGTTTTTT
NA	TRBV5-5	TRBJ1-4	many	CASSLSTGSEKLFF	TGTGCCAGCAGCTTGAGCACAGGAAGCGAAAAACTGTTTTTT
NA	TRBV20-1	TRBJ1-5	many	CSARGENGNNQPQHF	TGCAGTGCTAGGGGAGAGAACGGAAACAATCAGCCCCAGCATTTT
TRBD2	TRBV24-1	TRBJ2-7	few	CATSDTTIAGGPNEQYF	TGTGCCACCAGTGATACAACAATAGCGGGAGGGCCCAATGAGCAGTACTTC
TRBD1	TRBV5-1	TRBJ1-1	NA	CASSFNRGLNRNTEAFF	TGCGCCAGCAGCTTTAACAGGGGTCTCAATCGGAACACTGAAGCTTTCTTT